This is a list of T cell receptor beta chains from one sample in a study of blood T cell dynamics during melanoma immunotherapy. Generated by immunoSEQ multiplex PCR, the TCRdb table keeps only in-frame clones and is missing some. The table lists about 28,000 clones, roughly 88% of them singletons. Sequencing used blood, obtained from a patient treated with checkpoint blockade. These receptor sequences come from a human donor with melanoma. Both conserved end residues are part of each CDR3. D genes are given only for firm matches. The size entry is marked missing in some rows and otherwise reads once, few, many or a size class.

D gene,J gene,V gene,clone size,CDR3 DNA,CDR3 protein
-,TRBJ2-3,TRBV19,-,TGTGCCAGTAACCCAACGGCCACAGATACGCAGTATTTT,CASNPTATDTQYF
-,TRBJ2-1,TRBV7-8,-,TGTGCCAGCAGCTTAAGATGGGAAGCGGACAATGAGCAGTTCTTC,CASSLRWEADNEQFF
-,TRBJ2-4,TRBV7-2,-,TGTGCCAGCAGCCCCGTGGGGCTAGCCAAAAACATTCAGTACTTC,CASSPVGLAKNIQYF
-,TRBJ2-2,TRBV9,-,TGTGCCAGCAGCGTAGAGTCCGTGACCGGGGAGCTGTTTTTT,CASSVESVTGELFF
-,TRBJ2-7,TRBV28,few,TGTGCCAGCAGTTCCGAGGGGGGGGGCGCATCCTACGAGCAGTACTTC,CASSSEGGGASYEQYF
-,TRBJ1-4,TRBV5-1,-,TGCGCCAGCAGCTTGAAAAGGGATGAAAAACTGTTTTTT,CASSLKRDEKLFF
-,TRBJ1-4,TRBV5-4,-,TGTGCCAGCAGCTTCCAGGGCCGGAATGAAAAACTGTTTTTT,CASSFQGRNEKLFF
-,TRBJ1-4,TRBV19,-,TGTGCCAGTAGTATGACAGCGGCTAATGAAAAACTGTTTTTT,CASSMTAANEKLFF
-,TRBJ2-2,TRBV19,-,TGTGCCACTACACCCGGGACCCGAAAGGGGTTACGGAGCACCGGGGAGCTGTTTTTT,CATTPGTRKGLRSTGELFF
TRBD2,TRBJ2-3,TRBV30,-,TGTGCCCTCATGGGGGCTAGCGGGGGAACAGATACGCAGTATTTT,CALMGASGGTDTQYF
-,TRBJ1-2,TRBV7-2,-,TGTGCCAGCAGCTTGAGCGGTGGCTACACCTTC,CASSLSGGYTF
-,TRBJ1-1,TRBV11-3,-,TGTGCCCCCAGTCTTGGGAACACTGAAGCTTTCTTT,CAPSLGNTEAFF
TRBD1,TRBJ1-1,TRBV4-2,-,TGTGCCAGCAGCCTCGAGCGGACAGGGGGGATTGGAGCTTTCTTT,CASSLERTGGIGAFF
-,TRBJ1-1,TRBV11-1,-,TGTGCCAGCAGCTTAGCGCTACAGGGCGGCACTGAAGCTTTCTTT,CASSLALQGGTEAFF
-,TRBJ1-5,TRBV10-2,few,TGCGCCAGCAGTGACTCGGGAGGGGGCAATCAGCCCCAGCATTTT,CASSDSGGGNQPQHF
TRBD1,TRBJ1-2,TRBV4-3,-,TGCGCCAGCAGCCAATCCGGGACAGGGATGTATGGCTACACCTTC,CASSQSGTGMYGYTF
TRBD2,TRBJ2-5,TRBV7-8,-,TGTGCCAGCAGCTTAGCACCTAGCGGGGCAACGGAGACCCAGTACTTC,CASSLAPSGATETQYF
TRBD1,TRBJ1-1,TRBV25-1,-,TGTGCCAGCAGGGGAGACAGGGTCAGTGACACTGAAGCTTTCTTT,CASRGDRVSDTEAFF
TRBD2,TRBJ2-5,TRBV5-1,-,TGCGCCAGCAGCGGACTAGCGGGAGAGACCCAGTACTTC,CASSGLAGETQYF
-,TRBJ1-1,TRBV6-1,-,TGTGCCAGCAGTGAAAGACCCGCGGCTTTCTTT,CASSERPAAFF
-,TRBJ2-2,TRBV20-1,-,TGCAGTACGACTAGGTCCGGGGAGCTGTTTTTT,CSTTRSGELFF
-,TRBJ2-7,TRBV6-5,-,TGTGTCACGGGCAGAATCTACGAGCAGTACTTC,CVTGRIYEQYF
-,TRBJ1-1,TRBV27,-,TGTGCCAGCAGGGATCAGGGAAGGACTGAAGCTTTCTTT,CASRDQGRTEAFF
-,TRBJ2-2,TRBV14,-,TGTGCCAGCAGCCAACGGGCAGGGCCCGTTAACACCGGGGAGCTGTTTTTT,CASSQRAGPVNTGELFF
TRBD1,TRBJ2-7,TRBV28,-,TGTGCCAGCAGTGGGACAGGGGATCCCTCCTACGAGCAGTACTTC,CASSGTGDPSYEQYF
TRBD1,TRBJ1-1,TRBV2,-,TGTGCCAGCAGTGAAACCGGGACAGGTAGTGGCACTGAAGCTTTCTTT,CASSETGTGSGTEAFF
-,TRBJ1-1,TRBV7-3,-,TGTGCCAGCAGCTTAACGGGGGAAACTGAAGCTTTCTTT,CASSLTGETEAFF
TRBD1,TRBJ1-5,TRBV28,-,TGTGCCAGCAGATGGACAGGGGGCAATCAGCCCCAGCATTTT,CASRWTGGNQPQHF
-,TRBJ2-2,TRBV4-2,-,TGTGCCAGCAGCCTGGGTTTGGGCGGGGAGCTGTTTTTT,CASSLGLGGELFF
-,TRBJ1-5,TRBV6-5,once,TGTGCCAGCAGTCGGGACGGCAGCAATCAGCCCCAGCATTTT,CASSRDGSNQPQHF
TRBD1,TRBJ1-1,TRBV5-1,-,TGCGCCAGCAGCTTGGGACAGGGGAGATTGTACACTGAAGCTTTCTTT,CASSLGQGRLYTEAFF
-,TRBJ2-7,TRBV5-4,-,TGTGCCAGCAGCTCCCAAAGAAAGGGACGGTCCTCGGGGGAGCAGTACTTC,CASSSQRKGRSSGEQYF
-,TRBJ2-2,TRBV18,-,TGTGCCAGCTCACTAGTCTCCGCGACCGAGAACACCGGGGAGCTGTTTTTT,CASSLVSATENTGELFF
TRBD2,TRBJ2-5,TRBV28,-,TGTGCCAGCAGTGAAGGCGGGGGGCAAGAGACCCAGTACTTC,CASSEGGGQETQYF
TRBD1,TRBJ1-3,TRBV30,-,TGTGCCTGTTCTCCCGCGACAGGGGTGGATCCTGGAAACACCATATATTTT,CACSPATGVDPGNTIYF
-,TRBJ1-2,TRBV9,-,TGTGCCAGCAGCGTAGTATCAGGATCCTATGGCTACACCTTC,CASSVVSGSYGYTF
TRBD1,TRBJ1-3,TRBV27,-,TGTGCCAGCAGTTTCTCGGGACAGTTCTCTGGAAACACCATATATTTT,CASSFSGQFSGNTIYF